The 13 T cell receptor beta chains below come from one sample, sequenced in a study of T cells in Graves' hyperthyroidism and ophthalmopathy. What was amplified from RNA transcripts were TCR beta CDR3 regions. When the TCR CDR3 underwent first-round RT-PCR, the HTBI primer set was used. TCRdb processed the multiplex PCR reads anew with MiXCR; each CDR3 protein has one entry. The sample contains under 650,000 distinct CDR3 sequences, around 16% of which appear only once. The sequenced sample consisted of blood. The receptors shown here come from a woman in her 30s with Graves' hyperthyroidism.

This clonotype has a handful of counts. This chain links TRBV24-1 with TRBJ1-6, with 8 bases fitting TRBD1. The V and J ends lost 3 bases and 7 bases, in that order; junction bases with no gene match: 4. Germline lookup yields CDR1 KGHDR and CDR2 SFDVKD. This CDR3 has 15 residues. The CDR3 nucleotides are TGTGCCACCAGTGATCCACGGACAGGGAATTCACCCCTCCACTTT. Encoded protein: CATSDPRTGNSPLHF.

Many counts were recorded for this clonotype. V is TRBV27 and J is TRBJ1-2; D is ambiguous. The ends were cut back, 2 bases at V and 7 bases at J, with 17 bases in the middle. This CDR3 comprises 15 residues. Germline assignment: CDR1 MNHEY and CDR2 SMNVEV (reference sequence). The CDR3: CASSLNKAGGSGYTF. In DNA form, the CDR3 reads TGTGCCAGCAGTTTAAATAAGGCAGGTGGAAGTGGCTACACCTTC.

This clonotype was recorded many times. The CDR3: CASSLGALETQYF. The CDR3 region has the DNA TGTGCCAGCAGCCTCGGGGCGCTGGAGACCCAGTACTTC. This chain joins TRBV13 and TRBJ2-5, with D perhaps TRBD1 or TRBD2 (5 bases each). Germline V lookup: CDR1 PRHDT, CDR2 FYEKMQ (reference sequence). The V end lost 5 bases, the J end lost 5 bases, and 12 bases lay between the germline ends. This CDR3 is built from 13 residues.

The chain couples TRBV13 to TRBJ2-1; D is perhaps TRBD2 (6 bases). The CDR3 loop spans 15 amino acids. From germline, CDR1 is PRHDT and CDR2 FYEKMQ (reference sequence). Deletions cut 5 bases from V and 2 bases from J, with 13 bases between. The CDR3 DNA is TGTGCCAGCAGCCCCCTGCGGGGCCCCTACAATGAGCAGTTCTTC. Protein product: CASSPLRGPYNEQFF.

A note on this clonotype: Possible read error: a much larger clone is one base away. The chain combines TRBV10-3 with TRBJ2-7, with TRBD1 identical over 7 bases. Germline V lookup: CDR1 ENHRY, CDR2 SYGVKD. The CDR3 is 14 residues long. With V trimmed by 3 bases and J by 5 bases, 7 bases remained unmatched. CDR3 region: CAISDYRGPHEQYF. In nucleotides, the CDR3 is TGTGCCATCAGTGACTACAGGGGACCCCACGAGCAGTACTTC.

As DNA, the CDR3 is TGTGCCAGCAGTCACCGACTCTATAGCAATCAGCCCCAGCATTTT. It yields the protein CASSHRLYSNQPQHF. The chain is built from TRBV6-1 and TRBJ1-5, with D unresolved. Trimming took off 5 bases at V and 0 bases at J, with 11 bases between the two ends. The CDR3 loop spans 15 amino acids. CDR1 and CDR2 (germline): MNHNS, SASEGT.

This sequence joins TRBV4-3 and TRBJ2-7, with D perhaps TRBD1 or TRBD2 (5 bases each). The V end was cut by 0 bases, the J end by 3 bases, with 12 bases between. Germline V gene data show CDR1 as LGHNA and CDR2 as YSLEER. The CDR3 runs 15 residues. The chain's CDR3 is CASSQDRGTLYEQYF. Here the CDR3 DNA reads TGCGCCAGCAGCCAAGATCGTGGGACCCTCTACGAGCAGTACTTC.

This clonotype was seen a few times. The rearrangement joins TRBV30 to TRBJ2-2; the D gene is possibly TRBD1 (5 bases). Trimming pared 1 base from V and 0 bases from J, leaving 6 bases between. Germline V CDR1 and CDR2: GTSNPN, SVGIG (reference sequence). The CDR3 totals 14 residues. CDR3 nucleotide sequence: TGTGCCTGGAGTGAGACAGCGAACACCGGGGAGCTGTTTTTT. Its translation is CAWSETANTGELFF.

This clonotype was picked up many times. The chain combines TRBV12-3 or TRBV12-4 with TRBJ1-2; D is uncertain. This CDR3 contains 14 residues. V lost 2 bases to trimming and J lost 6 bases, with 13 bases between them. CDR3 loop: CASSLFLVGDGYTF. The CDR3 nucleotides read TGTGCCAGCAGTTTATTTCTAGTTGGAGATGGCTACACCTTC.

This clonotype was observed a handful of times. The rearrangement uses TRBV19 and TRBJ1-5; a possible D gene is TRBD1 (6 bases). The CDR3 is made up of 15 amino acids. Trimming shortened V by 3 bases and J by 4 bases, and 13 bases separated the two germline ends. The germline V gene encodes CDR1 LNHDA and CDR2 SQIVND (reference sequence). The CDR3 DNA follows: TGTGCCAGTAGTATTAATGGGGGCGGGAATCAGCCCCAGCATTTT. Its protein is CASSINGGGNQPQHF.

Of note for this clonotype: At one end the junction does not follow the germline gene, possibly because of a read error. V gene TRBV18 combines with J gene TRBJ2-5; D is tentatively TRBD1 or TRBD2 (5 bases each). Judging by the DNA end, TRBJ2-1 fits better; the J call may be wrong. CDR3 length: 12 residues. CDR1 is KGHSH, CDR2 LQKENI, per germline. CDR3 sequence (DNA): TGTGCCAGCTCGCCACCCCCCGGGGCCCAGTTCTTC. Residues: CASSPPPGAQFF.

This clonotype was detected ten times or more. This chain uses TRBV12-3 or TRBV12-4 with TRBJ1-2; the D is unclear. The CDR3 runs 10 residues. V lost 10 bases and J lost 4, with 7 bases in between. The CDR3, as DNA: TGTGCCACTCGAGGCTATGGCTACACCTTC. It codes for CATRGYGYTF.

There are many counts of this clonotype. This rearrangement joins TRBV12-3 or TRBV12-4 to TRBJ2-7, with 8 bases lining up with TRBD1. The CDR3 covers 15 residues. The V gene end was trimmed by 1 base and the J gene end by 2 bases; junction bases not matched to a gene: 4. CDR3 in DNA: TGTGCCAGCAGTTTAGTTGGGACAGGAACCTACGAGCAGTACTTC. This codes for CASSLVGTGTYEQYF.